What follows describes a single T cell receptor beta chain. Its target is not known. The protocol was immunoSEQ multiplex PCR, while the TCRdb copy is restricted to in-frame clones and leaves out a portion. This table holds about 1.5 million clones, under 99% found once. These data belong to a study of shared clonotypes between healthy human individuals. Turning to the study itself: The study drew on a couple of women and three men aged 18 to 49 as donors. Each donor's CD8 memory used one plate, CD8 naive two, each CD4 subset three.

Findings and limits, study-wide: Lower generation probabilities were found for non-shared clonotypes than for those shared by all four donors. Researchers found naive subsets generally carried larger estimated richness than memory subsets.

Germline V gene sequence: CDR1 MRHNA, CDR2 SNTAGT. This CDR3 is built from 14 residues. The V end lost 8 bases, the J end lost 1 base, and 11 bases lay between the germline ends. Sequencing input: naive CD4+ T cells sorted from blood. Subset indicated: CD45RA+ positively selected. The V and J genes are TRBV6-4 and TRBJ2-2; the D is unclear. This receptor was identified in a man in his thirties or forties in good health. The CDR3 reads CASRKDGNTGELFF. In DNA, the CDR3 is TGTGCCAGCCGGAAGGACGGGAACACCGGGGAGCTGTTTTTT.